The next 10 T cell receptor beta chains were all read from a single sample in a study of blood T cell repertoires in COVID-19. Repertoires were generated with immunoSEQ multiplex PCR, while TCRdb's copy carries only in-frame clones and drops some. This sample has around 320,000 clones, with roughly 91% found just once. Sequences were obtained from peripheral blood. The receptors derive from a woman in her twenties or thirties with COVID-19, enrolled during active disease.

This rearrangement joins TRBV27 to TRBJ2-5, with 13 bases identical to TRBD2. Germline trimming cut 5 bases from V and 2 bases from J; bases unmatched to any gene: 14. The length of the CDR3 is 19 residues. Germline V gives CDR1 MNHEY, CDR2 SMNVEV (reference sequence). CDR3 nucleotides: TGTGCCAGCAGTCCGACCCCCCTACTAGCGGGGGGGATTCAAGAGACCCAGTACTTC. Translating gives CASSPTPLLAGGIQETQYF.

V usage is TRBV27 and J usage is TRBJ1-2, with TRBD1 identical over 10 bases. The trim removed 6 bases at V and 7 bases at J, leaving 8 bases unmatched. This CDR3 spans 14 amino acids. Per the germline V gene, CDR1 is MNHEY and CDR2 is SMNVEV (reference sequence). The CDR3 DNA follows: TGTGCCAGCAGCCGACAGGGGGCCGTTCGTGGCTACACCTTC. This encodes CASSRQGAVRGYTF.

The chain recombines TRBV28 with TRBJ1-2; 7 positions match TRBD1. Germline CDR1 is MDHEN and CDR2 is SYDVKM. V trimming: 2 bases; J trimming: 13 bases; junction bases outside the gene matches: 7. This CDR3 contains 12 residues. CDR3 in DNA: TGTGCCAGCAGTTTAAAGGGGGCTCGGGGCACCTTC. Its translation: CASSLKGARGTF.

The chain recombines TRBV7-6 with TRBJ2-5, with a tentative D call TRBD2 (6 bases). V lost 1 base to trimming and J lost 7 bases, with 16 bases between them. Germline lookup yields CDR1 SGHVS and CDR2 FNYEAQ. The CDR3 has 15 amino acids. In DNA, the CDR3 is TGTGCCAGCAGCTTAGGACCTCATTCAGCGGGGACCCAGTACTTC. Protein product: CASSLGPHSAGTQYF.

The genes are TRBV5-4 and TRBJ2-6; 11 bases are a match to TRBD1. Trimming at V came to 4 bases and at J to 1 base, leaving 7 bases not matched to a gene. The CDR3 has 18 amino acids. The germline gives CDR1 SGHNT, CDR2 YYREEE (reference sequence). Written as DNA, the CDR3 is TGTGCCAGCAGCCGCGCCGGACAGGGGGCGTCTGGGGCCAACGTCCTGACTTTC. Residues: CASSRAGQGASGANVLTF.

For the CDR3, the DNA is TGCGCCAGCAGCCCCGGACAGGGGGCTCTCTTATGGGGCTACACCTTC. Translated: CASSPGQGALLWGYTF. The chain links TRBV5-1 to TRBJ1-2, with TRBD1 identical over 11 bases. Looked up from germline, CDR1 is SGHRS and CDR2 is YFSETQ. The junction had 13 bases not matched to a gene; V was cut back by 4 bases and J by 8 bases. The CDR3 runs to 16 residues.

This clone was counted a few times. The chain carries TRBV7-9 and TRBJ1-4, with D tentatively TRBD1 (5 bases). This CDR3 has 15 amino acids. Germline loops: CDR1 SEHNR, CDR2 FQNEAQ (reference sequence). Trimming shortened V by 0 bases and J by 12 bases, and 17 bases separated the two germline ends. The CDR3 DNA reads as TGTGCCAGCAGCTTAGCCGCAGGGATGGTTTCGGAACTGTTTTTT. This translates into CASSLAAGMVSELFF.

The CDR3 bases are TGTGCCAGCAGCAATCAGCGGGGGCGCACAGATACGCAGTATTTT. The encoded protein is CASSNQRGRTDTQYF. The V call is TRBV7-8, the J call TRBJ2-3, with 8 nucleotides matching TRBD2. The CDR3 length is 15 residues. After removal of 5 bases from V and 1 base from J, the junction contained 5 bases not matched to a gene. Germline assignment: CDR1 SGHVS and CDR2 FQNEAQ.

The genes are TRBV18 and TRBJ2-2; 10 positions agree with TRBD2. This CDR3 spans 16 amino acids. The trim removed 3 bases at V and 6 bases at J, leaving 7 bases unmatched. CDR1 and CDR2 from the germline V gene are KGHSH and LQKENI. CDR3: CASSPSLAGVSGELFF. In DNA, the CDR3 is TGTGCCAGCTCACCTTCTCTAGCGGGGGTGTCCGGGGAGCTGTTTTTT.

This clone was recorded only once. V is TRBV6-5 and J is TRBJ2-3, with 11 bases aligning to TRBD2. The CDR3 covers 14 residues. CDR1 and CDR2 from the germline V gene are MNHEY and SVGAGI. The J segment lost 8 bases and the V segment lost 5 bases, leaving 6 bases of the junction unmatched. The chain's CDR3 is CASSIAGGPVTQYF. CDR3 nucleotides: TGTGCCAGCAGTATAGCGGGGGGGCCGGTTACGCAGTATTTT.